This record covers a single T cell receptor (beta chain). Its target is not known. This specimen belongs to a study of CD8+ T cells in alopecia areata. Study-wide results and caveats: Relative to normal scalp, lesional scalp, especially alopecia totalis/universalis, showed higher clonality.

In germline, CDR1 is GTSNPN, CDR2 SVGIG (reference sequence). CDR3 length equals 14 residues. V gave up 3 bases and J gave up 6 bases; unmatched junction bases: 7. RNA was isolated and reverse transcribed to cDNA, the sequencing template. Profiling relied on immunoSEQ multiplex PCR, and the TCRdb table lists in-frame clones only, not all of them. The sample lists almost 250,000 clones; roughly 69% were seen once. The origin of this receptor is a human donor with alopecia areata. V is TRBV30 and J is TRBJ2-1; 8 bases are shared with TRBD1. This material consisted of CD4+ T cells sorted from blood, taken at week 0. CDR3 region: CAWRAYRGANEQFF. CDR3 nucleotides: TGTGCCTGGAGGGCATACAGGGGGGCCAATGAGCAGTTCTTC.